The 2 T cell receptor beta chains given below trace back to one sample, sequenced in a study of blood T cell repertoires in COVID-19. The protocol was immunoSEQ multiplex PCR, while the TCRdb copy is restricted to in-frame clones and leaves out a portion. There are 150,000 to 200,000 clones in the sample; approximately 80% occur only once, and around 6% lies in the top ten. Sequenced sample: PBMCs or T cells enriched from blood (not recorded which). Receptors originate from a man between 35 and 55 years old who had recovered from COVID-19.

A few counts support this clone. The rearrangement joins TRBV5-4 to TRBJ1-1; D perhaps matches TRBD1 (6 bases). V shed 5 bases and J shed 1 base, with 15 bases lying between them. Looked up from germline, CDR1 is SGHNT and CDR2 is YYREEE (reference sequence). The CDR3 contains 15 residues. The CDR3 DNA follows: TGTGCCAGCAGATATTACCAGACAGGGAACACTGAAGCTTTCTTT. This sequence encodes CASRYYQTGNTEAFF.

CDR3 protein: CASSRGWGTEAFF. As DNA, the CDR3 is TGCGCCAGCAGCAGGGGATGGGGCACTGAAGCTTTCTTT. The genes are TRBV4-1 and TRBJ1-1, with D maybe TRBD1 (5 bases). The CDR3 length is 13 residues. The germline gives CDR1 MGHRA, CDR2 YSYEKL. Trimming removed 5 bases at V and 4 bases at J, with 11 bases between.